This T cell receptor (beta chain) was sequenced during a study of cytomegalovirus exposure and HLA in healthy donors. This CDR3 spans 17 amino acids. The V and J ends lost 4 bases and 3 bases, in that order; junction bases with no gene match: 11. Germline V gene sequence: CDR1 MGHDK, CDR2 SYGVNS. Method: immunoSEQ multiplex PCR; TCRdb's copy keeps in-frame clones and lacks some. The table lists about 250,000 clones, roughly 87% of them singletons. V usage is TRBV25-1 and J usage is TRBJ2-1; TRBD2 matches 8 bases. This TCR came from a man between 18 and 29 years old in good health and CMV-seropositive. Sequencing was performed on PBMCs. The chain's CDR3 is CASSVPGPSGSYNEQFF. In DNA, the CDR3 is TGTGCCAGCAGTGTACCCGGTCCCAGCGGGAGCTACAATGAGCAGTTCTTC.